This T cell receptor (beta chain) was recorded in a study of identifying expanded T cells in peripheral blood. Sequencing was performed with immunoSEQ multiplex PCR; in TCRdb, only in-frame clones are kept and a portion is missing. In the table there are about 110,000 clones, more than 85% of which are singletons. Comments on this clone: No antigen is known for it.

Trimming took off 7 bases at V and 1 base at J, with 10 bases between the two ends. Germline loops: CDR1 SNHLY, CDR2 FYNNEI. The CDR3 totals 13 residues. Study-level results: Differentially abundant clones: roughly 1.2 between replicates, approximately 15 at approximately two weeks, 19 to 20 at four. Two-week clone count variance significantly increased as total template count grew.

Collection occurred without any documented infections or immune events in donors. The origin of this receptor is a person aged 18 to 75 in good health. What was sequenced was blood. The genes are TRBV2 and TRBJ1-1, with D tentatively TRBD1 (6 bases). The CDR3 region is CASNRGQNTEAFF. The DNA for the CDR3 is TGTGCCAGCAACCGGGGACAGAACACTGAAGCTTTCTTT.